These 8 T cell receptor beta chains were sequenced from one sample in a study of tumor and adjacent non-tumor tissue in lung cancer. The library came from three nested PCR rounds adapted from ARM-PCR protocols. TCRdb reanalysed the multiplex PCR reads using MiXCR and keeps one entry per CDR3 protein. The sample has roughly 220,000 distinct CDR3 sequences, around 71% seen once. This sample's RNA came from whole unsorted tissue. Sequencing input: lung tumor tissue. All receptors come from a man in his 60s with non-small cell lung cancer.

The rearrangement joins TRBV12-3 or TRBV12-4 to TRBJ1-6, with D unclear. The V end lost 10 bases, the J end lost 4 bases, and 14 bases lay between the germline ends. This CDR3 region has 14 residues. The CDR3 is CANAHRAYNSPLHF. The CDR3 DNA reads TGTGCCAACGCTCATCGGGCGTATAATTCACCCCTCCACTTT.

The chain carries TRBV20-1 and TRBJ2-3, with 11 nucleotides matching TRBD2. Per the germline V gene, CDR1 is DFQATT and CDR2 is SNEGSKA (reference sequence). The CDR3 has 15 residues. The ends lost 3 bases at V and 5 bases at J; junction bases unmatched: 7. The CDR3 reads CSASATSGVVDTQYF. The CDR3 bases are TGCAGTGCTAGTGCGACTAGCGGGGTTGTAGATACGCAGTATTTT.

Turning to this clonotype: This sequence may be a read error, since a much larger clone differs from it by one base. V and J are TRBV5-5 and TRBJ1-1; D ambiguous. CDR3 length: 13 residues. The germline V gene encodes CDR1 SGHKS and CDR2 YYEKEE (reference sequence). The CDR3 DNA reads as TGTGCCAGCAGCAGAGGTCCGAACACTGAAGTTTTCTTT. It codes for CASSRGPNTEVFF.

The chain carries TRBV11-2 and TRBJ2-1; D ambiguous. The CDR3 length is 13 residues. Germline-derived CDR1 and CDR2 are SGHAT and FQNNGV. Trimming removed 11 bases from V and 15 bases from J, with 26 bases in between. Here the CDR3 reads CAGNSAFYNESFF. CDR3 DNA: TGTGCCGGCAACTCTGCATTTTACAATGAGTCGTTCTTC.

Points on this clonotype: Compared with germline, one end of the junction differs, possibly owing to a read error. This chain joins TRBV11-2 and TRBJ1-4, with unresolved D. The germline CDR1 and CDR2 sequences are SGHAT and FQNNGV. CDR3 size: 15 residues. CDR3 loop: CANSLFGWADEKLFF. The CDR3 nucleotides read TGCGCCAACAGCTTATTTGGTTGGGCTGATGAAAAACTATTTTTT.

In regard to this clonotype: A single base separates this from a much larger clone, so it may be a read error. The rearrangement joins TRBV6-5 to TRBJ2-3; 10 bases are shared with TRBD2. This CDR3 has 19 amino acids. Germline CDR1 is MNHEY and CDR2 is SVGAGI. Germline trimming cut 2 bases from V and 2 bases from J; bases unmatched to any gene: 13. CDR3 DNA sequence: TGTGCCAGCAGTTACATATTGGGACTAGCGAAACTTCCCACAGATACGCAGTATTTT. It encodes CASSYILGLAKLPTDTQYF.

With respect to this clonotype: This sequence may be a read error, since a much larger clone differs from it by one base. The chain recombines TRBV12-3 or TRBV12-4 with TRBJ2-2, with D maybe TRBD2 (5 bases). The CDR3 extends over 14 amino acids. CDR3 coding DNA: TGTGCCAGCAGTTTCCAATCATACACCGGGGAGCCGTTTTTT. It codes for CASSFQSYTGEPFF.

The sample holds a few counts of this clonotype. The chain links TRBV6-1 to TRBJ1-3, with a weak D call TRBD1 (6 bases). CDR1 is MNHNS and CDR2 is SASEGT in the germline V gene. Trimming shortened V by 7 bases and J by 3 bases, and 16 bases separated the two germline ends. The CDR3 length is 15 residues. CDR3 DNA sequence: TGTGCCAGCAAACCAACAGGGTTGATTGGAAACACCATATATTTT. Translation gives CASKPTGLIGNTIYF.